This is a list of T cell receptor beta chains from one sample in a study of blood T cell repertoires in COVID-19. Method: immunoSEQ multiplex PCR; TCRdb's copy keeps in-frame clones and lacks some. Here the sample spans some 500,000 clones, 85% to 90% being singletons. Sequenced input: PBMCs or T cells enriched from blood (not recorded which). The receptors come from a woman between 35 and 50 years old who had recovered from COVID-19. Both conserved end residues are trimmed from each CDR3.

V,CDR3
TRBV9,ASSLSGAYYNEQF
TRBV11-2,ASSSLEKSPLH
TRBV11-2,ASSLESMSGRRF
TRBV7-9,ASSLAGQGPGYT
TRBV4-3,ASSQEVDSGANVLT
TRBV19,ASNPTRTGDGYGYT
TRBV18,ASSPPTGLGETQY
TRBV11-2,ASSVTGDSYNEQF
TRBV7-9,ASSSRFQQGGLDEQF
TRBV3-1/TRBV3-2,ASSQSLGQQETQY
TRBV18,ASSGSLDITNYGYT
TRBV27,ASRGPGEQY
TRBV5-6,ASSWRGPGGYT
TRBV18,ASSPEGQGPISGNTIY
TRBV2,ASSFLGLVGAF
TRBV10-1,ASSEGGNTEAF
TRBV3-1/TRBV3-2,ASSQGDTYEQY
TRBV10-3,AIRASGHRTDTQY
TRBV3-1/TRBV3-2,ASSQVLVSNEKLF
TRBV29-1,SVDEGTEAF
TRBV4-1,ASSRDSSGANVLT
TRBV7-6,ASSAGTGGKLF
TRBV7-2,ASSLVGQNTEAF
TRBV6-2/TRBV6-3,ASSYSSSGVVQQY
TRBV27,ASREGSRSGYT
TRBV19,ASSAIPGLAGDEAKNIQY
TRBV10-2,ASGGQLNTEAF